This is a list of T cell receptor beta chains from one sample in a study of identical twins' blood T cells. Via MiXCR, TCRdb re-called the 5' RACE reads, giving one row per CDR3 protein. The sample records 350,000 to 400,000 distinct CDR3 sequences, under 30% being singletons. The material sequenced was PBMCs. Receptors originate from a woman aged 18-49 years in good health. CDR3s include the opening cysteine and the closing phenylalanine or tryptophan. The D gene is left open where the match is weak. For some rows the clone size is stated as once, few or many, or as a class when expanded; others skip it.

DNA: TGTGCCAGCAGTTGCTCGAAGTCGTCGGGCGCTGAAGCTTTCTTT; CDR3: CASSCSKSSGAEAFF; D: NA; size: NA; V: TRBV6-5; J: TRBJ1-1
DNA: TGCAGTGCTCAGGCCTTGAGCGGGAGCTCCTACAATGAGCAGTTCTTC; CDR3: CSAQALSGSSYNEQFF; D: TRBD2; size: once; V: TRBV20-1; J: TRBJ2-1
DNA: TGCGCCAGCAGCCAAGAAATTGCAGATACGCAGTATTTT; CDR3: CASSQEIADTQYF; D: NA; size: NA; V: TRBV4-3; J: TRBJ2-3
DNA: TGCAGTGCTAGGTACGGCTATAGCAATCAGCCCCAGCATTTT; CDR3: CSARYGYSNQPQHF; D: NA; size: NA; V: TRBV20-1; J: TRBJ1-5
DNA: TGCGCCAGCAGCCAAGATGCAGGCTCTGGAAAAACCATATATTTT; CDR3: CASSQDAGSGKTIYF; D: NA; size: NA; V: TRBV4-3; J: TRBJ1-3
DNA: TGTGCCACCAGTGATAAGTGGGGAGATACGCAGTATTTT; CDR3: CATSDKWGDTQYF; D: NA; size: few; V: TRBV24-1; J: TRBJ2-3
DNA: TGTGCCAGCAGCCAAGGACAGGGGAAGAACACTGAAGCTTTCTTT; CDR3: CASSQGQGKNTEAFF; D: TRBD1; size: NA; V: TRBV4-2; J: TRBJ1-1
DNA: TGTGCCAGCAGCCCTCGACAGGGGGCGAGTGGTGGAAACACCATATATTTT; CDR3: CASSPRQGASGGNTIYF; D: TRBD1; size: few; V: TRBV11-2; J: TRBJ1-3
DNA: TGTGCCAGCAGCCCATCGGCGAGCAACTATGGCTACACCTTC; CDR3: CASSPSASNYGYTF; D: NA; size: NA; V: TRBV3-1; J: TRBJ1-2
DNA: TGTGCCAGTAGTATCAGCACGGCACCCTACAATGAGCAGTTCTTC; CDR3: CASSISTAPYNEQFF; D: NA; size: NA; V: TRBV19; J: TRBJ2-1
DNA: TGTGCCAGCAGTTCCTACAGCGATGGCTACACCTTC; CDR3: CASSSYSDGYTF; D: NA; size: NA; V: TRBV6-5; J: TRBJ1-2
DNA: TGTGCCAAGGTCCGGAACCGAAGCTCCTACGAGCAGTACTTC; CDR3: CAKVRNRSSYEQYF; D: NA; size: few; V: TRBV6-1; J: TRBJ2-7
DNA: TGCAGTGCTAGTATCGCCCGGGCAACTAATGAAAAACTGTTTTTT; CDR3: CSASIARATNEKLFF; D: NA; size: many; V: TRBV20-1; J: TRBJ1-4
DNA: TGTGCCAGCAGCACCCTGGCCCAGAGGCAGTTCTTC; CDR3: CASSTLAQRQFF; D: NA; size: NA; V: TRBV3-1; J: TRBJ2-1
DNA: TGTGCCAGCAGTTACTCGAAGGTGGACTATGGCTACACCTTC; CDR3: CASSYSKVDYGYTF; D: NA; size: many; V: TRBV6-2/TRBV6-3; J: TRBJ1-2
DNA: TGTGCCAGCAGTCGGACAGTGTTACAAGAAGCTTTCTTT; CDR3: CASSRTVLQEAFF; D: NA; size: NA; V: TRBV27; J: TRBJ1-1
DNA: TGTGCCAGCACCATTAGCGGGGGAGATACGCAGTATTTT; CDR3: CASTISGGDTQYF; D: TRBD2; size: few; V: TRBV11-2; J: TRBJ2-3
DNA: TGTGCCACCAGCAGAGACCCGATGAACACTGAAGCTTTCTTT; CDR3: CATSRDPMNTEAFF; D: NA; size: NA; V: TRBV15; J: TRBJ1-1
DNA: TGCGCCAGCAGCTTGGGTATTCTCTCGGCGAACACCGGGGAGCTGTTTTTT; CDR3: CASSLGILSANTGELFF; D: NA; size: many; V: TRBV5-1; J: TRBJ2-2
DNA: TGCAGTGCTGGAGTCAATGAGATCGGGACTAGAACCTACAATGAGCAGTTCTTC; CDR3: CSAGVNEIGTRTYNEQFF; D: TRBD2; size: NA; V: TRBV20-1; J: TRBJ2-1
DNA: TGTGCCATCGGGCAGGGTAACTATGGCTACACCTTC; CDR3: CAIGQGNYGYTF; D: NA; size: NA; V: TRBV10-3; J: TRBJ1-2
DNA: TGCAGCGTTGACCCCGACAGCACAGATACGCAGTATTTT; CDR3: CSVDPDSTDTQYF; D: NA; size: NA; V: TRBV29-1; J: TRBJ2-3
DNA: TGCGCCAGCAGCTGGGGACAGGCGATAGCCAAAAACATTCAGTACTTC; CDR3: CASSWGQAIAKNIQYF; D: TRBD1; size: NA; V: TRBV5-1; J: TRBJ2-4
DNA: TGCAGCGTTGTAGACAGGGGTATAGATAATGAGCAGTTCTTC; CDR3: CSVVDRGIDNEQFF; D: TRBD1; size: NA; V: TRBV29-1; J: TRBJ2-1
DNA: TGTGCCAGCAGCTTAGTGCAGGGGCGCACTGAAGCTTTCTTT; CDR3: CASSLVQGRTEAFF; D: NA; size: NA; V: TRBV7-9; J: TRBJ1-1
DNA: TGCAGCGTTTGGACTAGCTTCACAGATACGCAGTATTTT; CDR3: CSVWTSFTDTQYF; D: TRBD2; size: few; V: TRBV29-1; J: TRBJ2-3